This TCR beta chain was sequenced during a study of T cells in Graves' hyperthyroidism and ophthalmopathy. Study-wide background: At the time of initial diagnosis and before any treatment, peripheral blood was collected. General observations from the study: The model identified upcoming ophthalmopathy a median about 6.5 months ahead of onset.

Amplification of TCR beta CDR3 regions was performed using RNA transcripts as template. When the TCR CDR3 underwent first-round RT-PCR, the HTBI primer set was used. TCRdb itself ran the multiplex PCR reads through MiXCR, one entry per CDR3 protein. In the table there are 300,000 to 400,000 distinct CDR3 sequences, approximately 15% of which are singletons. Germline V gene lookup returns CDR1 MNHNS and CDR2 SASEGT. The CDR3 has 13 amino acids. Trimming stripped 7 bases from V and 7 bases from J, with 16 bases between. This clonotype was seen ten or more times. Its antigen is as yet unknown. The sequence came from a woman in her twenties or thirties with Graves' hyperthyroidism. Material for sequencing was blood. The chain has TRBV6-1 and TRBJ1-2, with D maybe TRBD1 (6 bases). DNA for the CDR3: TGTGCCAGCACTTTAACCGGGACAACTGGCTACACCTTC. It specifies CASTLTGTTGYTF.